This T cell receptor beta chain came from a study of blood T cell repertoires in COVID-19. Overall study context: The origin of the acute and convalescent COVID-19 samples was the United States, Italy and Spain. Nucleic acid was either cDNA or gDNA, and it came from T cells, B-cell-depleted T cells, or PBMCs.

V lost 5 bases, J lost 1 base, and 13 bases stayed unmatched. Germline lookup yields CDR1 LGHDT and CDR2 YNNKEL (reference sequence). The CDR3 runs 18 residues. Authors' methods: Scientists estimated how many nucleated cells there were by amplifying reference gene primers. Method: immunoSEQ multiplex PCR; TCRdb's copy keeps in-frame clones and lacks some. V and J calls and clone size are given by that table; D and trimming were obtained from the DNA. Found here are about 190,000 clones, under 90% of them singletons; the top ten hold 20%. The clonotype was recovered from a human donor in a cohort sampled during active COVID-19. The V gene is TRBV3-1 (or the pseudogene TRBV3-2), the J gene TRBJ2-3, with 9 bases aligning to TRBD2. Sequencing input: peripheral blood. This CDR3 is CASSKRSSGDWGTDTQYF. The CDR3 region has the DNA TGTGCCAGCAGCAAGAGGTCTAGCGGGGACTGGGGCACAGATACGCAGTATTTT.